These T cell receptor beta chains were read from a single sample in a study of cytomegalovirus exposure and HLA in healthy donors. Here immunoSEQ multiplex PCR was the method, and the copy in TCRdb shows in-frame clones only, minus some. The sample contains roughly 150,000 clones, 85% of which appear only once. Sequenced input: PBMCs. These receptors were collected from a boy aged 2-15 years in good health and CMV-seronegative. The CDR3 runs from the conserved cysteine through the conserved F or W. D genes are given only for firm matches. Clone size appears in some rows only: once, few, many, or a class for an expanded clone.

v_call: TRBV11-3
clone_size: .
d_call: .
j_call: TRBJ2-1
cdr3_aa: CASSLDRRGGVYNEQFF
cdr3_nt: TGTGCCAGCAGCTTAGATAGGAGGGGCGGAGTTTACAATGAGCAGTTCTTC

v_call: TRBV25-1
clone_size: few
d_call: .
j_call: TRBJ2-2
cdr3_aa: CASSELRGKYTGELFF
cdr3_nt: TGTGCCAGCAGTGAATTGCGAGGGAAGTACACCGGGGAGCTGTTTTTT

v_call: TRBV6-6
clone_size: .
d_call: .
j_call: TRBJ2-7
cdr3_aa: CASSYRGHVYEQYF
cdr3_nt: TGTGCCAGCAGTTACAGGGGACATGTCTACGAGCAGTACTTC

v_call: TRBV4-1
clone_size: once
d_call: TRBD1
j_call: TRBJ1-2
cdr3_aa: CASSHLQGARDGYTF
cdr3_nt: TGCGCCAGCAGCCATCTACAGGGGGCGCGTGATGGCTACACCTTC

v_call: TRBV4-1
clone_size: .
d_call: TRBD2
j_call: TRBJ2-4
cdr3_aa: CASNPRGLAGGWDIQYF
cdr3_nt: TGCGCCAGCAACCCCAGGGGGCTAGCGGGAGGTTGGGACATTCAGTACTTC

v_call: TRBV7-2
clone_size: few
d_call: TRBD2
j_call: TRBJ2-1
cdr3_aa: CASSPRLAGGEQFF
cdr3_nt: TGTGCCAGCAGCCCAAGACTAGCGGGTGGGGAGCAGTTCTTC

v_call: TRBV2
clone_size: .
d_call: .
j_call: TRBJ2-1
cdr3_aa: CASSGPYNEQFF
cdr3_nt: TGTGCCAGCAGTGGGCCATACAATGAGCAGTTCTTC

v_call: TRBV6-1
clone_size: .
d_call: .
j_call: TRBJ2-5
cdr3_aa: CASSESPGIEETQYF
cdr3_nt: TGTGCCAGCAGTGAAAGTCCAGGGATTGAAGAGACCCAGTACTTC

v_call: TRBV4-1
clone_size: .
d_call: .
j_call: TRBJ2-3
cdr3_aa: CASSTRQTSTDTQYF
cdr3_nt: TGCGCCAGCAGCACCCGACAGACTAGCACAGATACGCAGTATTTT

v_call: TRBV19
clone_size: .
d_call: .
j_call: TRBJ2-5
cdr3_aa: CASSQTGSETQYF
cdr3_nt: TGTGCCAGTTCACAAACAGGGTCGGAGACCCAGTACTTC

v_call: TRBV5-6
clone_size: .
d_call: TRBD1
j_call: TRBJ1-2
cdr3_aa: CASSEGQLYGYTF
cdr3_nt: TGTGCCAGCAGCGAGGGACAGCTCTATGGCTACACCTTC

v_call: TRBV5-1
clone_size: .
d_call: TRBD2
j_call: TRBJ2-3
cdr3_aa: CASSLGGSGGSDTQYF
cdr3_nt: TGCGCCAGCAGCTTGGGAGGTAGCGGGGGGTCAGATACGCAGTATTTT

v_call: TRBV28
clone_size: .
d_call: TRBD2
j_call: TRBJ2-7
cdr3_aa: CASSPLRSSGSLYEQYF
cdr3_nt: TGTGCCAGCAGCCCACTTAGATCAAGCGGGAGTCTCTACGAGCAGTACTTC

v_call: TRBV19
clone_size: few
d_call: TRBD1
j_call: TRBJ1-2
cdr3_aa: CASKPYRGGVWGYTF
cdr3_nt: TGTGCCAGCAAACCCTACAGGGGCGGTGTGTGGGGCTACACCTTC

v_call: TRBV6-4
clone_size: .
d_call: .
j_call: TRBJ2-2
cdr3_aa: CASKSTPNTGELFF
cdr3_nt: TGTGCCAGCAAGAGCACCCCGAACACCGGGGAGCTGTTTTTT

v_call: TRBV27
clone_size: .
d_call: TRBD1
j_call: TRBJ1-2
cdr3_aa: CASSGDREYDGYTF
cdr3_nt: TGTGCCAGCAGTGGGGACAGGGAGTACGATGGCTACACCTTC

v_call: TRBV30
clone_size: .
d_call: .
j_call: TRBJ2-5
cdr3_aa: CAWSRDTQETQYF
cdr3_nt: TGTGCCTGGAGTAGGGACACCCAAGAGACCCAGTACTTC

v_call: TRBV7-2
clone_size: few
d_call: .
j_call: TRBJ2-7
cdr3_aa: CASSTGLTYEQYF
cdr3_nt: TGTGCCAGCAGCACCGGACTGACCTACGAGCAGTACTTC

v_call: TRBV28
clone_size: .
d_call: TRBD2
j_call: TRBJ2-3
cdr3_aa: CASSSTYSGRPDTQYF
cdr3_nt: TGTGCCAGCAGTTCCACCTATAGCGGGAGGCCAGATACGCAGTATTTT